A selection of T cell receptor beta chains follows, all from one sample in a study of yellow fever vaccine responses in identical twins. MiXCR was run by TCRdb on the RT-PCR reads, yielding one entry per CDR3 protein. The sample comprises about 6,400 distinct CDR3 sequences, 84% of which are singletons, and about 3.4% rests with the top ten. This sample comprised T cells from blood (PBMCs), unsorted or a sorted subset (not recorded which), obtained before or after yellow fever vaccination (not recorded which). The origin of the receptors is a woman aged 18 to 35 who received the yellow fever vaccine. Both conserved end residues are part of each CDR3. D genes are given only for firm matches. The size entry is marked missing in some rows and otherwise reads once, few, many or a size class.

>NA|TRBD2|TRBJ2-1|TRBV15
CATGLAGGGYEQFF
TGTGCCACGGGACTAGCGGGAGGGGGCTATGAGCAGTTCTTC
>few|NA|TRBJ1-2|TRBV7-2
CASSARQINYGYTF
TGTGCCAGCAGCGCCCGTCAGATCAACTATGGCTACACCTTC
>once|TRBD2|TRBJ2-1|TRBV11-1
CASSLFSFSGGDNEQFF
TGTGCCAGCAGCTTATTTTCTTTTAGCGGGGGGGACAATGAGCAGTTCTTC
>NA|TRBD1|TRBJ1-2|TRBV4-2
CASSPETGADYGYTF
TGTGCCAGCAGCCCTGAGACAGGGGCGGACTATGGCTACACCTTC
>NA|NA|TRBJ2-7|TRBV28
CASSLILSDSEQYF
TGTGCCAGCAGTTTAATACTATCAGATAGCGAGCAGTACTTC
>NA|NA|TRBJ2-5|TRBV11-2
CASSFFGDQETQYF
TGTGCCAGCAGCTTTTTCGGGGACCAAGAGACCCAGTACTTC
>NA|NA|TRBJ2-2|TRBV6-5
CASSYETGELFF
TGTGCCAGCAGTTATGAGACCGGGGAGCTGTTTTTT
>NA|TRBD2|TRBJ2-3|TRBV12-3/TRBV12-4
CASSLGGGTTDTQYF
TGTGCCAGCAGTTTAGGCGGGGGAACCACAGATACGCAGTATTTT
>NA|NA|TRBJ1-1|TRBV29-1
CSVGEGTGEAFF
TGCAGCGTTGGGGAGGGAACAGGTGAAGCTTTCTTT
>NA|NA|TRBJ2-3|TRBV5-6
CASSSPGDTQYF
TGTGCCAGCAGTTCCCCCGGGGATACGCAGTATTTT
>NA|NA|TRBJ2-7|TRBV2
CASSEKPGRDQYF
TGTGCCAGCAGCGAGAAACCGGGACGCGATCAGTACTTC